This passage covers 20 T cell receptor beta chains from one sample sequenced in a study of blood T cells in healthy people across ages (dated by TCRdb to 2013 to 2016). Library method: 5' RACE. A second PCR of about 6 to 12 cycles was run with a J-beta primer mix and a sample-barcoded 5' primer. TCRdb redid the processing of the public reads, applying fastp at Q25 and MiXCR, and retained in-frame beta chains. Each entry merges the rows of one CDR3 protein and shows their most common DNA and genes. This sample comprises 1.5 million to 2 million distinct CDR3 sequences, roughly two fifths of them detected only once. Of the sample, under 25% is held by the ten largest clones. Sample: blood. The receptors come from a human donor in good health.

J is TRBJ1-4 and V is TRBV25-1; 8 bases are shared with TRBD1. The CDR3 is 17 amino acids. The V and J ends lost 3 bases and 7 bases, in that order; junction bases with no gene match: 13. Germline values: CDR1 MGHDK, CDR2 SYGVNS. CDR3 nucleotides: TGTGCCAGCAGTGAGGGGGACATGTCAGGGGGCATTGAAAAACTGTTTTTT. Its translation: CASSEGDMSGGIEKLFF.

This clonotype came up a few times. The V gene is TRBV21-1, the J gene TRBJ2-7; no check of the table's D call, TRBD2, against the DNA was made. TRBV21-1 is described as a pseudogene. The CDR3 runs to 17 residues. DNA for the CDR3: TGTGCCAGCAGCAACAATAAGGGACTAGCGGGTACCTACGAGCAGTACTTC. The encoded protein is CASSNNKGLAGTYEQYF.

The chain joins TRBV7-8 to TRBJ1-6; no firm D call. Germline CDR1 is SGHVS and CDR2 is FQNEAQ. Trimming shortened V by 5 bases and J by 6 bases, and 11 bases separated the two germline ends. There are 14 residues in the CDR3. The DNA for the CDR3 is TGTGCCAGCAGCCTCCCGCGGGGTAATTCACCCCTCCACTTT. The encoded protein is CASSLPRGNSPLHF.

There are a few counts of this clonotype. The chain employs TRBV12-3 or TRBV12-4 and TRBJ1-2, with unresolved D. V lost 4 bases to trimming and J lost 0 bases, with 18 bases between them. The CDR3 runs to 17 residues. DNA of the CDR3: TGTGCCAGCAGTTCGATGAACTCCACGTTAGCTAACTATGGCTACACCTTC. Translation gives CASSSMNSTLANYGYTF.

The chain links TRBV7-2 to TRBJ2-7, with unresolved D. The CDR3 loop spans 16 amino acids. V was trimmed by 5 bases and J by 6 bases, leaving 23 bases between them. Per the germline V gene, CDR1 is SGHTA and CDR2 is FQGNSA. CDR3: CASSRQARTLSSEQYF. In DNA, the CDR3 is TGTGCCAGCAGCCGTCAAGCCAGGACCCTATCGAGCGAGCAGTACTTC.

The chain joins TRBV20-1 to TRBJ2-7; 12 positions agree with TRBD2. Germline V gene data show CDR1 as DFQATT and CDR2 as SNEGSKA (reference sequence). Unmatched junction bases numbered 6, after V lost 5 bases and J lost 4 bases. This CDR3 is built from 14 residues. In DNA form, the CDR3 reads TGCAGTGCTGACCTAGCGGGGGGGCTTTACGAGCAGTACTTC. Protein: CSADLAGGLYEQYF.

J is TRBJ2-6 and V is TRBV20-1; D gene ambiguous. This CDR3 comprises 14 residues. Germline V gene sequence: CDR1 DFQATT, CDR2 SNEGSKA (reference sequence). V was shortened by 5 bases and J by 0 bases, with 8 bases between the two germline ends. CDR3 sequence: CSAGVSSGANVLTF. In DNA form, the CDR3 reads TGCAGTGCTGGAGTCAGCTCTGGGGCCAACGTCCTGACTTTC.

The chain is built from TRBV5-5 and TRBJ2-1, with D maybe TRBD1 (7 bases). The CDR3 spans 16 residues. Trimming left V 4 bases short and J 9 bases short, with 23 bases between. In germline, CDR1 is SGHKS, CDR2 YYEKEE (reference sequence). Written as DNA, the CDR3 is TGTGCCAGCAGCCCAACTAGCAGGGGGGCTTGGATTGAGCAGTTCTTC. This encodes CASSPTSRGAWIEQFF.

Concerning this clonotype: The junction differs from germline at one of its ends, possibly a read error. The chain joins TRBV29-1 to TRBJ1-5; no clear D gene. The germline V gene encodes CDR1 SQVTM and CDR2 ANQGSEA. There are 13 residues in the CDR3. The CDR3 here is CSATIDSNQPQQF. The CDR3 region has the DNA TGCAGCGCCACCATAGATAGCAATCAGCCCCAGCAGTTT.

The chain recombines TRBV5-1 with TRBJ1-1; D may be TRBD1 (5 bases). The germline V gene encodes CDR1 SGHRS and CDR2 YFSETQ. The V end lost 7 bases, the J end lost 3 bases, and 16 bases lay between the germline ends. This CDR3 spans 14 amino acids. The CDR3 bases are TGCGCCAGCGGGCAGGGAGGCTCGGACACTGAAGCTTTCTTT. Residues: CASGQGGSDTEAFF. The complete variable domain, with remaining parts taken from reference TRBV5-1 and TRBJ1-1, reads KAGVTQTPRYLIKTRGQQVTLSCSPISGHRSVSWYQQTPGQGLQFLFEYFSETQRNKGNFPGRFSGRQFSNSRSEMNVSTLELGDSALYLCASGQGGSDTEAFFGQGTRLTVV.

This clonotype was seen a few times. This chain connects TRBV10-3 to TRBJ2-5; the match to TRBD1 covers 8 bases. The V and J ends lost 4 bases and 5 bases, in that order; junction bases with no gene match: 6. The germline V gene has CDR1 ENHRY and CDR2 SYGVKD. The CDR3 consists of 14 residues. The CDR3: CAISGTGRLETQYF. DNA of the CDR3: TGTGCCATCAGTGGGACAGGGAGGCTGGAGACCCAGTACTTC.

The chain couples TRBV6-6 to TRBJ2-4; TRBD2 agrees at 11 bases. Germline loops: CDR1 MNHNY, CDR2 SVGAGI (reference sequence). The V segment lost 6 bases and the J segment 1 base; nucleotides outside the gene matches: 5. The CDR3 covers 16 residues. The CDR3 sequence: CASSDSGGAAKNIQYF. The CDR3 DNA reads as TGTGCCAGCAGCGATAGCGGGGGGGCGGCCAAAAACATTCAGTACTTC.

The chain combines TRBV7-2 with TRBJ2-3, with 10 bases matching TRBD2. After removal of 1 base from V and 7 bases from J, the junction contained 8 bases not matched to a gene. The germline gives CDR1 SGHTA, CDR2 FQGNSA. The CDR3 runs 16 residues. As DNA, the CDR3 is TGTGCCAGCAGCTTAGTTCCTAGCGGGGGCTCCAATACGCAGTATTTT. Its translation is CASSLVPSGGSNTQYF.

The chain carries TRBV15 and TRBJ1-5; the D is unclear. There are 13 residues in the CDR3. Trimming cost V 4 bases and J 9 bases, with 13 bases left between them. Germline CDR1 is LNHNV and CDR2 is YYDKDF (reference sequence). CDR3 amino acids: CATSISGFLPQHF. The CDR3 DNA reads TGTGCCACCAGCATTTCAGGTTTCCTGCCCCAGCATTTT.

This clonotype was recorded a few times. The chain uses TRBV7-9 and TRBJ2-5; D gene unclear. Germline assignment: CDR1 SEHNR and CDR2 FQNEAQ (reference sequence). CDR3 length: 12 residues. Deletions cut 2 bases from V and 5 bases from J, with 6 bases between. The chain's CDR3 is CASSLLTETQYF. For the CDR3, the DNA is TGTGCCAGCAGCTTACTCACGGAGACCCAGTACTTC. Variable domain in full (rest from reference TRBV7-9 and TRBJ2-5): DTGVSQNPRHKITKRGQNVTFRCDPISEHNRLYWYRQTLGQGPEFLTYFQNEAQLEKSRLLSDRFSAERPKGSFSTLEIQRTEQGDSAMYLCASSLLTETQYFGPGTRLLVL.

This clonotype was detected a few times. V usage is TRBV9 and J usage is TRBJ2-4; TRBD1 aligns across 9 bases. The V segment lost 0 bases and the J segment 7 bases; nucleotides outside the gene matches: 5. The CDR3 extends over 15 amino acids. The germline V gene has CDR1 SGDLS and CDR2 YYNGEE. CDR3 DNA: TGTGCCAGCAGCGTAGCAGGGGGGACAGGGAACATTCAGTACTTC. Encoded protein: CASSVAGGTGNIQYF. Supplemented by reference TRBV9 and TRBJ2-4, the full variable domain reads DSGVTQTPKHLITATGQRVTLRCSPRSGDLSVYWYQQSLDQGLQFLIQYYNGEERAKGNILERFSAQQFPDLHSELNLSSLELGDSALYFCASSVAGGTGNIQYFGAGTRLSVL.

This clonotype came up a few times. J is TRBJ1-2 and V is TRBV12-3 or TRBV12-4, with unresolved D. Trimming pared 1 base from V and 7 bases from J, leaving 13 bases between. The CDR3 is made up of 14 amino acids. In nucleotides, the CDR3 is TGTGCCAGCAGTTTAGGAGGGTACGCGGGTGGCTACACCTTC. Translation gives CASSLGGYAGGYTF.

This clonotype showed up just a few times. J is TRBJ2-7 and V is TRBV28; 7 nucleotides agree with TRBD2. The CDR3 contains 14 residues. Germline loops: CDR1 MDHEN, CDR2 SYDVKM. After removal of 6 bases from V and 2 bases from J, the junction contained 7 bases not matched to a gene. CDR3 amino acids: CASRLGGTPYEQYF. For the CDR3, the DNA is TGTGCCAGCAGATTGGGGGGGACCCCCTACGAGCAGTACTTC.

This clonotype occurred a few times. This rearrangement joins TRBV20-1 to TRBJ1-2; D gene unclear. V lost 3 bases, J lost 7 bases, and 9 bases lay in between. Germline-derived CDR1 and CDR2 are DFQATT and SNEGSKA (reference sequence). CDR3 length: 11 amino acids. The CDR3 loop reads CSASPPLGYTF. In DNA, the CDR3 is TGCAGTGCTAGTCCTCCGCTTGGCTACACCTTC.

V gene TRBV9 combines with J gene TRBJ1-4; no reliable D call. The CDR3 totals 15 residues. Germline values: CDR1 SGDLS, CDR2 YYNGEE. The ends were cut back, 0 bases at V and 0 bases at J, with 6 bases in the middle. CDR3 sequence: CASSVGAATNEKLFF. The CDR3, as DNA: TGTGCCAGCAGCGTAGGTGCGGCAACTAATGAAAAACTGTTTTTT.